These 8 T cell receptor beta chains share one sample of origin, sequenced in a study of T cell responses to AZD1222 COVID-19 vaccine. TCRdb keeps only in-frame clones here, not all; method: immunoSEQ multiplex PCR. The data show roughly 50,000 clones, 80% to 90% seen once. The sample in question was peripheral blood, obtained on day 0 of AZD1222 vaccination. Receptors were obtained from an adult in good health.

The V and J genes are TRBV7-9 and TRBJ2-5; 9 bases match TRBD2. This CDR3 has 19 amino acids. V lost 4 bases and J lost 5; bases outside the gene matches: 20. In germline, CDR1 is SEHNR, CDR2 FQNEAQ (reference sequence). CDR3 region: CASSSDGFLKREAVETQYF. CDR3 coding DNA: TGTGCCAGCAGCTCAGACGGTTTCCTCAAGCGGGAGGCCGTGGAGACCCAGTACTTC.

The chain is built from TRBV4-1 and TRBJ1-1, with 11 positions matching TRBD1. V lost 1 base and J lost 0; bases outside the gene matches: 10. The CDR3 has 19 residues. Looked up from germline, CDR1 is MGHRA and CDR2 is YSYEKL. CDR3 DNA sequence: TGCGCCAGCAGCCAAGCAGCCCTCCGGGACAGGGGGATGAACACTGAAGCTTTCTTT. Its translation is CASSQAALRDRGMNTEAFF.

The chain combines TRBV7-8 with TRBJ2-7, with 9 bases matching TRBD2. CDR1 is SGHVS, CDR2 FQNEAQ, per germline. The CDR3 has 16 residues. Trimming at V came to 2 bases and at J to 6 bases, leaving 11 bases not matched to a gene. The CDR3 nucleotides are TGTGCCAGCAGCTTAATGCAGGTAGCGGGAGCCGGCGAGCAGTACTTC. It is translated as CASSLMQVAGAGEQYF.

The rearrangement uses TRBV3-1 (or the pseudogene TRBV3-2) and TRBJ1-2; no clear D gene. V was trimmed by 2 bases and J by 8 bases, leaving 15 bases between them. Per the germline V gene, CDR1 is LGHDT and CDR2 is YNNKEL (reference sequence). The CDR3 length is 14 residues. This chain's CDR3 is CASSQYRGLGGYTF. The CDR3 DNA follows: TGTGCCAGCAGCCAATATAGAGGCCTCGGGGGCTACACCTTC.

The chain has TRBV7-2 and TRBJ2-7; possible D gene TRBD1, 6 bases. Germline V gives CDR1 SGHTA, CDR2 FQGNSA. This CDR3 region has 12 residues. V was trimmed by 4 bases and J by 5 bases, leaving 9 bases between them. The CDR3 region has the DNA TGTGCCAGCAGCTCTCAGGGGAACGAGCAGTACTTC. The encoded protein is CASSSQGNEQYF.

This rearrangement joins TRBV5-1 to TRBJ2-1; D is undetermined. This CDR3 comprises 13 residues. The germline V and J ends were trimmed by 4 bases and 7 bases, with 12 bases remaining between them. Germline loops: CDR1 SGHRS, CDR2 YFSETQ. The CDR3 DNA follows: TGCGCCAGCAGCCGAGATCCCCTTAATGAGCAGTTCTTC. It is translated as CASSRDPLNEQFF.

This clone has a handful of counts. The gene calls are TRBV6-1 and TRBJ2-5; D might be TRBD2 (7 bases). The CDR3 is made up of 16 amino acids. The V end lost 2 bases, the J end lost 2 bases, and 15 bases lay between the germline ends. CDR1 is MNHNS, CDR2 SASEGT, per germline. The CDR3 spells CASSELGGGPQETQYF. CDR3 nucleotide sequence: TGTGCCAGCAGTGAATTAGGGGGAGGGCCGCAAGAGACCCAGTACTTC.

V is TRBV6-1 and J is TRBJ1-5; possible D gene TRBD1, 5 bases. CDR3 length: 13 amino acids. Germline lookup yields CDR1 MNHNS and CDR2 SASEGT. V lost 10 bases and J 0 bases, leaving 10 bases between the germline ends. This chain's CDR3 is CATRDDSNQPQHF. CDR3 coding DNA: TGTGCCACCCGGGACGATAGCAATCAGCCCCAGCATTTT.